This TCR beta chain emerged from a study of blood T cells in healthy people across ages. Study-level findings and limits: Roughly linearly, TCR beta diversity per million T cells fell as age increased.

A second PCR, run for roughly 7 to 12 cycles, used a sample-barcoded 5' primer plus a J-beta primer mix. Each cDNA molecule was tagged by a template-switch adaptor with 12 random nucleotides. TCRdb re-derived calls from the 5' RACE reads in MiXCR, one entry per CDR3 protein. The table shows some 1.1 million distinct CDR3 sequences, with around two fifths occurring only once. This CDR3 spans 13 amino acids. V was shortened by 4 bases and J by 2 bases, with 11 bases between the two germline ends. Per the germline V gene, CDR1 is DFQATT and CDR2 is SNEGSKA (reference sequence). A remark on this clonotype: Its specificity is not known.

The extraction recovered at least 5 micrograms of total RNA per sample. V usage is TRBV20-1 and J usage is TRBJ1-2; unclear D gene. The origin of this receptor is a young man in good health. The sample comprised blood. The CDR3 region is CSAMVRENYGYTF. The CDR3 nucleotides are TGCAGTGCTATGGTCCGGGAAAACTATGGCTACACCTTC.